These 2 T cell receptor beta chains originate from one sample sequenced in a study of glioma-infiltrating T cells. Amplification of TCR alpha and beta CDR3 regions from RNA used iRepertoire nested multiplex PCR. Each CDR3 protein is one row after TCRdb ran MiXCR on the multiplex PCR reads. The sample shows roughly 350,000 distinct CDR3 sequences, 41% of them seen only once. The specimen was glioma tissue, nonneoplastic brain tissue, or PBMCs (not recorded which). These receptors all come from a human donor with low-grade glioma or glioblastoma, undergoing nonglioma brain surgery, or in good health (not recorded which).

This clonotype occurred many times. The J gene is TRBJ2-7, the V gene TRBV20-1; 9 bases match TRBD2. Germline CDR1 DFQATT, CDR2 SNEGSKA (reference sequence). The CDR3 is made up of 14 amino acids. V lost 3 bases, J lost 2 bases, and 5 bases stayed unmatched. CDR3 coding DNA: TGCAGTGCTAGGGGTACTAGCGGGCCCTACGAGCAGTACTTC. Protein sequence: CSARGTSGPYEQYF.

The V and J genes are TRBV28 and TRBJ2-1; TRBD2 matches 7 bases. Germline V gives CDR1 MDHEN, CDR2 SYDVKM. The CDR3 runs 14 residues. Trimming removed 7 bases from V and 4 bases from J; junction bases left unmatched: 7. The CDR3 sequence: CASILRGVYNEQFF. Written as DNA, the CDR3 is TGTGCCAGCATCTTACGGGGGGTTTACAATGAGCAGTTCTTC.